This T cell receptor beta chain was recovered during a study of regulatory T cells in long-lasting Graves disease. As for time point: newly diagnosed GD, antithyroid drugs for less than 3 months. PBMC-derived RNA was used for the TCR library. Study-wide points: TCR diversity was lower in persistent Graves' patients (versus newly diagnosed ones).

A note on this clonotype: Its cognate antigen is unknown.

The CDR3 is made up of 16 amino acids. CDR1 is MNHEY, CDR2 SMNVEV, per germline (reference sequence). Germline trimming cut 2 bases from V and 4 bases from J; bases unmatched to any gene: 7. HTBI primers from iRepertoire and Arm-PCR of CDR3 regions yielded the TCR beta libraries. MiXCR, run by TCRdb on the multiplex PCR reads, gives a single entry per CDR3 protein. The table lists 390,000 or so distinct CDR3 sequences, approximately 12% of them singletons. This sample was also put to use in a study of T cells in Graves' hyperthyroidism and ophthalmopathy. In that study: HTBI primers were used for first-round RT-PCR of the TCR CDR3.

The clonotype comes from a woman aged 18 to 35 with Graves disease. The specimen comprised peripheral blood mononuclear cells (PBMCs), sampled at new diagnosis, from a patient treated with antithyroid drugs. The rearrangement uses TRBV27 and TRBJ1-1; the match to TRBD1 covers 10 bases. CDR3 DNA sequence: TGTGCCAGCAGTTTAGGGACAGGGGTACCGGGCACTGAAGCTTTCTTT. Residues: CASSLGTGVPGTEAFF.